Below, 11 T cell receptor beta chains from the same sample are listed, as sequenced in a study of post-analysis software for immune sequencing data. Regarding the study as a whole: Four or five TRBV segments were more frequent in patients than controls; TRBV5-6, TRBV5-1 and TRBV20-1 belonged to this group.

The library was made from cDNA and included unique molecular identifiers. TCRdb independently ran MiXCR on the PCR reads; one entry per CDR3 protein. The sample has hundreds of thousands of distinct CDR3 sequences, roughly 50% seen once. These receptors' antigens are unknown. Sequencing was carried out using blood. These TCRs come from a girl between 10 and 17 years old with multiple sclerosis.

The chain joins TRBV29-1 to TRBJ2-5; D unclear. The CDR3 is 12 amino acids. From germline, CDR1 is SQVTM and CDR2 ANQGSEA. Trimming took 6 bases from V and 0 from J, leaving 8 bases between them. The CDR3: CSVVGHQETQYF. The CDR3 nucleotides read TGCAGCGTCGTAGGCCACCAAGAGACCCAGTACTTC.

CDR3 DNA sequence: TGTGCCAGCACCGACGCCGGGACTAGCCTCCCTGAGCAGTTCTTC. This gives the protein CASTDAGTSLPEQFF. The V and J genes are TRBV6-6 and TRBJ2-1, with 9 nucleotides matching TRBD2. Germline V gene data show CDR1 as MNHNY and CDR2 as SVGAGI (reference sequence). The CDR3 consists of 15 residues. V gave up 7 bases and J gave up 9 bases; unmatched junction bases: 13.

The chain uses TRBV11-2 and TRBJ2-7, with D unclear. This CDR3 spans 15 amino acids. The V end was cut by 4 bases, the J end by 3 bases, with 16 bases between. CDR1 is SGHAT, CDR2 FQNNGV, per germline. CDR3 protein: CASSSPSTGNYEQYF. For the CDR3, the DNA is TGTGCCAGCAGCTCCCCCTCGACTGGGAACTACGAGCAGTACTTC.

This chain uses TRBV7-9 with TRBJ1-2; no clear D gene. The V gene lost 2 bases and the J gene lost 6 bases, with 10 bases spanning the gap. There are 13 residues in the CDR3. Germline-derived CDR1 and CDR2 are SEHNR and FQNEAQ (reference sequence). CDR3 sequence: CASSLLGFDGYTF. The CDR3 DNA reads TGTGCCAGCAGCTTACTAGGGTTCGATGGCTACACCTTC.

This chain joins TRBV5-1 and TRBJ2-1; tentatively, D is TRBD2 (7 bases). Gene TRBJ2-3 matches the end of the DNA better, so the J call may be wrong. Germline CDR1 reads SGHRS; CDR2 reads YFSETQ. The CDR3 runs to 17 residues. Written as DNA, the CDR3 is TGCGCCAGCAGCTTTCTAAAAGGGGGGGGTCGAACAGATACGCAGTATTTT. Amino acid sequence: CASSFLKGGGRTDTQYF.

The chain joins TRBV5-5 to TRBJ2-1; the D gene could be TRBD1 or TRBD2 (8 bases each). Germline V lookup: CDR1 SGHKS, CDR2 YYEKEE (reference sequence). With 4 bases removed from V and 2 bases from J, the gap between germline ends came to 25 bases. The CDR3 extends over 19 amino acids. This chain's CDR3 is CASSPGQGLSGGPYNEQFF. The CDR3 coding sequence is TGTGCCAGCAGCCCCGGACAGGGTTTGAGCGGGGGACCCTACAATGAGCAGTTCTTC.

The chain employs TRBV20-1 and TRBJ1-2, with D perhaps TRBD1 (5 bases). V lost 1 base, J lost 1 base, and 13 bases lay in between. The CDR3 totals 15 residues. In germline, CDR1 is DFQATT, CDR2 SNEGSKA (reference sequence). The CDR3 protein is CSARVAGADNYGYTF. The CDR3 region has the DNA TGCAGTGCTAGAGTGGCCGGGGCTGATAACTATGGCTACACCTTC.

This clonotype was observed a few times. CDR3 sequence reads: CSATRDNTYEQYF. The CDR3 nucleotides read TGCAGTGCTACTCGGGACAATACCTACGAGCAGTACTTC. The V call is TRBV20-1, the J call TRBJ2-7, with D possibly matching TRBD1 (6 bases). The CDR3 spans 13 residues. CDR1 DFQATT and CDR2 SNEGSKA come from the germline V gene (reference sequence). Trimming took off 4 bases at V and 2 bases at J, with 12 bases between the two ends.

The chain couples TRBV5-6 to TRBJ1-2; D may be TRBD1 (5 bases). V lost 4 bases and J 2 bases, leaving 15 bases between the germline ends. This CDR3 has 15 residues. Germline-derived CDR1 and CDR2 are SGHDT and YYEEEE. The DNA for the CDR3 is TGTGCCAGCAGCACCACAGGACACTCCAACTATGGCTACACCTTC. This encodes CASSTTGHSNYGYTF.

The V call is TRBV7-9, the J call TRBJ2-7, with a tentative D call TRBD2 (5 bases). Trimming took 3 bases from V and 3 from J, leaving 15 bases between them. The CDR3 consists of 15 residues. CDR1 and CDR2 (germline): SEHNR, FQNEAQ (reference sequence). In DNA form, the CDR3 reads TGTGCCAGCAGCTTGGAGGCCCCCACAATCTACGAGCAGTACTTC. Residues: CASSLEAPTIYEQYF.

The chain combines TRBV12-3 or TRBV12-4 with TRBJ2-7; 7 bases are a match to TRBD2. There are 16 residues in the CDR3. After removal of 1 base from V and 4 bases from J, the junction contained 10 bases not matched to a gene. Here the CDR3 DNA reads TGTGCCAGCAGTTTAGGGGCGCGGGAGATCTCGTACGAGCAGTACTTC. Encoded protein: CASSLGAREISYEQYF.